Presented here are 30 T cell receptor beta chains from one specimen sequenced in a study of spatial heterogeneity in lung cancer. TCRdb independently ran MiXCR on the 5' RACE reads; one entry per CDR3 protein. The sample has some 120,000 distinct CDR3 sequences, 9% to 15% seen once. Time point here: blood at routine non-recurrence follow-up after resection. Researchers sequenced whole RNA taken from tumor, nontumor lung or frozen PBMC without sorting. Here the sequenced sample was PBMCs, taken at follow-up. Every receptor here comes from a male donor with early-stage non-small cell lung cancer.

On this clonotype: This may come from a read error, since a much larger clone is one base off. The chain links TRBV20-1 to TRBJ1-1, with 10 bases that match TRBD1. The germline gives CDR1 DFQATT, CDR2 SNEGSKA (reference sequence). The CDR3 has 16 residues. CDR3 protein: CSAHRDRGRMNTEALF. Written as DNA, the CDR3 is TGCAGTGCTCATCGGGACAGGGGTAGAATGAACACTGAAGCTCTCTTT.

This clonotype was seen at least ten times. The J gene is TRBJ1-6, the V gene TRBV9, with 9 nucleotides matching TRBD1. This CDR3 has 15 amino acids. Germline CDR1 and CDR2: SGDLS and YYNGEE. V shed 3 bases and J 7 bases; nucleotides not matched to a gene: 5. The CDR3 is CASSATGGWNSPLHF. CDR3 DNA sequence: TGTGCCAGCAGCGCCACAGGGGGCTGGAATTCACCCCTCCACTTT. The full variable domain, its missing parts supplied by reference TRBV9 and TRBJ1-6, is DSGVTQTPKHLITATGQRVTLRCSPRSGDLSVYWYQQSLDQGLQFLIQYYNGEERAKGNILERFSAQQFPDLHSELNLSSLELGDSALYFCASSATGGWNSPLHFGNGTRLTVT.

The chain is built from TRBV29-1 and TRBJ1-2, with D tentatively TRBD1 (6 bases). The CDR3 runs 17 residues. CDR1 SQVTM and CDR2 ANQGSEA come from the germline V gene. The germline V and J ends were trimmed by 1 base and 6 bases, with 24 bases remaining between them. The CDR3 bases are TGCAGCGTTGAAGGGGCGGGGGCTGCCGCAGGATGGAATGGCTACACCTTC. Amino acid sequence: CSVEGAGAAAGWNGYTF. The full variable domain, its missing parts supplied by reference TRBV29-1 and TRBJ1-2, is SAVISQKPSRDICQRGTSLTIQCQVDSQVTMMFWYRQQPGQSLTLIATANQGSEATYESGFVIDKFPISRPNLTFSTLTVSNMSPEDSSIYLCSVEGAGAAAGWNGYTFGSGTRLTVV.

This clonotype was seen only a few times. The chain is built from TRBV3-1 and TRBJ1-1, with TRBD1 matching 7 bases. J lost 1 base, V lost 1 base, and 3 bases had no gene match. The V gene's germline CDR1 is LGHDT and CDR2 YNNKEL (reference sequence). This CDR3 contains 15 residues. CDR3 region: CASSQVGDRNTEAFF. The CDR3 DNA follows: TGTGCCAGCAGCCAAGTTGGGGACAGGAACACTGAAGCTTTCTTT.

About this clonotype itself: A single base separates this from a much larger clone, so it may be a read error. This is likely a read error, given that the CDR3 carries no conserved phenylalanine or tryptophan at its end. Here the CDR3 DNA reads TGTGCCAGCAGCTTAGGGGACAGGGGTGTCCGCGAGCAGTACTTG. As protein: CASSLGDRGVREQYL. This rearrangement joins TRBV7-9 to TRBJ2-7; 10 bases are a match to TRBD1. Germline V gene data show CDR1 as SEHNR and CDR2 as FQNEAQ (reference sequence). V lost 1 base to trimming and J lost 6 bases; unmatched junction nucleotides: 6. CDR3 size: 15 residues.

The V and J genes are TRBV7-3 and TRBJ1-6, with D possibly being TRBD1 (5 bases). V lost 5 bases, J lost 13 bases, and 15 bases lay in between. The CDR3 is 13 residues long. The germline V gene has CDR1 SGHTA and CDR2 FQGTGA. CDR3 nucleotides: TGTGCCAGCAGCGTCAGGGAGGGGACTCCCCTCCACTTT. This encodes CASSVREGTPLHF. Drawing the rest from reference TRBV7-3 and TRBJ1-6, the complete variable domain is GAGVSQTPSNKVTEKGKYVELRCDPISGHTALYWYRQSLGQGPEFLIYFQGTGAADDSGLPNDRFFAVRPEGSVSTLKIQRTERGDSAVYLCASSVREGTPLHFGNGTRLTVT.

This clonotype was recorded many times. The chain uses TRBV4-2 and TRBJ1-6; 8 bases fit TRBD1. The CDR3 extends over 14 amino acids. Per the germline V gene, CDR1 is LGHNA and CDR2 is YNFKEQ. The ends lost 3 bases at V and 9 bases at J; junction bases unmatched: 4. The CDR3 spells CASSQRQGRSPLHF. The CDR3 nucleotides are TGTGCCAGCAGCCAGAGACAGGGGCGTTCACCCCTCCACTTT.

This clonotype was counted a few times. The chain couples TRBV24-1 to TRBJ1-1; tentative D call: TRBD1 (5 bases). Germline-derived CDR1 and CDR2 are KGHDR and SFDVKD. The CDR3 is 22 residues long. The germline V and J ends were trimmed by 8 bases and 1 base, with 37 bases remaining between them. The CDR3, as DNA: TGTGCCACCATATCCTGGGTTTTAACCCCGGGCCAGGGAGGGACTACGAACACTGAAGCTTTCTTT. Translated: CATISWVLTPGQGGTTNTEAFF.

The chain joins TRBV7-3 to TRBJ2-5; TRBD2 might be the D (5 bases). The CDR3 has 16 residues. Germline V lookup: CDR1 SGHTA, CDR2 FQGTGA. The germline V and J ends were trimmed by 1 base and 1 base, with 13 bases remaining between them. CDR3 in amino acids: CASSLNGRVPQETQYF. The CDR3 nucleotides read TGTGCCAGCAGCTTAAACGGGCGGGTACCCCAAGAGACCCAGTACTTC.

This clonotype occurred a few times. This chain uses TRBV2 with TRBJ2-5; 9 positions agree with TRBD2. The CDR3 is 13 amino acids. Trimming at V came to 4 bases and at J to 6 bases, leaving 3 bases not matched to a gene. Germline values: CDR1 SNHLY, CDR2 FYNNEI. In DNA, the CDR3 is TGTGCCAGCAGTGTCAGCGGGGGGAAGACCCAGTACTTC. As protein: CASSVSGGKTQYF.

This clonotype has just a few counts. This chain connects TRBV6-5 to TRBJ1-2, with 10 bases lining up with TRBD1. The CDR3 consists of 16 residues. Trimming took 0 bases from V and 6 from J; bases not matched to a gene: 7. Germline CDR1 MNHEY, CDR2 SVGAGI. The CDR3 DNA follows: TGTGCCAGCAGTTACTCATACCCCGGGACAGGGGATGGCTACACCTTC. Amino acids: CASSYSYPGTGDGYTF.

This clonotype was observed a handful of times. The CDR3 DNA is TGTGCCAGCAGCCATTCAGGGGGCAGAATTGGCAATCAGCCCCAGCATTTT. Translation: CASSHSGGRIGNQPQHF. The chain is built from TRBV7-9 and TRBJ1-5; 8 nucleotides agree with TRBD1. V shed 5 bases, J shed 2 bases, and the junction held 11 bases outside the gene matches. The germline V gene has CDR1 SEHNR and CDR2 FQNEAQ (reference sequence). The CDR3 extends over 17 amino acids.

This clonotype was picked up many times. The rearrangement links TRBV7-2 to TRBJ2-4; D is uncertain. The V end was cut by 0 bases, the J end by 8 bases, with 14 bases between. Germline V lookup: CDR1 SGHTA, CDR2 FQGNSA. The CDR3 is made up of 15 amino acids. As DNA, the CDR3 is TGTGCCAGCAGCTTAGCCAAGGGTAAACTTGACATTCAGTACTTC. The encoded protein is CASSLAKGKLDIQYF.

This clonotype was seen a handful of times. The rearrangement links TRBV25-1 to TRBJ1-1; the D gene is possibly TRBD1 (6 bases). Germline CDR1 is MGHDK and CDR2 is SYGVNS. CDR3 length equals 13 residues. Trimming took off 5 bases at V and 2 bases at J, with 9 bases between the two ends. This CDR3 reads CASSRGGNTEAFF. In DNA, the CDR3 is TGTGCCAGCAGTAGGGGGGGAAACACTGAAGCTTTCTTT.

In its sample, this clonotype was seen a few times. The chain uses TRBV9 and TRBJ2-1; 7 positions match TRBD1. V shed 3 bases, J shed 4 bases, and the junction held 4 bases outside the gene matches. This CDR3 has 14 amino acids. Germline V CDR1 and CDR2: SGDLS, YYNGEE. In DNA form, the CDR3 reads TGTGCCAGCAGCGACAGGACAGGTTACAATGAGCAGTTCTTC. Its protein is CASSDRTGYNEQFF.

Ten or more counts support this clonotype. The genes are TRBV18 and TRBJ2-3, with D hard to call. Germline CDR1 and CDR2: KGHSH and LQKENI. CDR3 length equals 15 residues. Trimming shortened V by 1 base and J by 0 bases, and 8 bases separated the two germline ends. CDR3 in DNA: TGTGCCAGCTCACCACTCTCCACTAGCACAGATACGCAGTATTTT. Translating it yields CASSPLSTSTDTQYF.

This clonotype was seen a handful of times. V usage is TRBV30 and J usage is TRBJ2-7; TRBD1 agrees at 7 bases. Germline CDR1 reads GTSNPN; CDR2 reads SVGIG (reference sequence). With 1 base clipped from V and 3 bases from J, the junction kept 3 bases outside the gene matches. This CDR3 is built from 13 residues. CDR3 DNA: TGTGCCTGGAGTGCCGGGACAGTCTACGAGCAGTACTTC. This encodes CAWSAGTVYEQYF.

This clonotype was observed a few times. This chain joins TRBV28 and TRBJ2-1; 11 nucleotides line up with TRBD2. The CDR3 is made up of 13 amino acids. The junction had 2 bases not matched to a gene; V was cut back by 5 bases and J by 8 bases. In germline, CDR1 is MDHEN, CDR2 SYDVKM. This CDR3 reads CASSQLAGDEQFF. DNA for the CDR3: TGTGCCAGCAGTCAACTAGCGGGGGATGAGCAGTTCTTC.

The CDR3 reads CASSLETVAKNIQYF. The DNA for the CDR3 is TGTGCCAGCAGCTTAGAGACCGTAGCCAAAAACATTCAGTACTTC. V is TRBV7-2 and J is TRBJ2-4, with D unresolved. Germline CDR1 SGHTA, CDR2 FQGNSA. V dropped 1 base and J dropped 0 bases, with 7 bases sitting between them. This CDR3 has 15 amino acids.

This clonotype was counted ten times or more. The rearrangement joins TRBV12-3 or TRBV12-4 to TRBJ1-6, with D uncertain. The CDR3 runs to 13 residues. The V end was cut by 3 bases, the J end by 9 bases, with 9 bases between. CDR3 protein: CASSFVPGSPLHF. As DNA, the CDR3 is TGTGCCAGCAGTTTTGTACCGGGTTCACCCCTCCACTTT.

This chain uses TRBV6-1 with TRBJ1-5, with D possibly being TRBD1 (5 bases). The CDR3 has 17 residues. Trimming took 0 bases from V and 5 from J, leaving 17 bases between them. Germline V lookup: CDR1 MNHNS, CDR2 SASEGT. The CDR3 DNA is TGTGCCAGCAGTGAAGCTCCCGGGGGGATCATAGATCAGCCCCAGCATTTT. As protein: CASSEAPGGIIDQPQHF.

In its sample, this clonotype was seen a few times. The rearrangement uses TRBV2 and TRBJ1-1, with D possibly matching TRBD1 (6 bases). There are 13 residues in the CDR3. V gave up 6 bases and J gave up 2 bases, with 10 bases separating them. Germline CDR1 reads SNHLY; CDR2 reads FYNNEI. CDR3 amino acids: CASSVGTNTEAFF. CDR3 nucleotides: TGTGCCAGCAGCGTCGGGACAAACACTGAAGCTTTCTTT.

This clonotype turned up a few times. This rearrangement joins TRBV7-3 to TRBJ2-5; either TRBD1 or TRBD2 may fit D (5 bases each). Germline V gives CDR1 SGHTA, CDR2 FQGTGA. The ends were cut back, 4 bases at V and 9 bases at J, with 21 bases in the middle. The CDR3 is 15 amino acids. CDR3 amino acids: CASSSSPGTPSAQYF. The CDR3, as DNA: TGTGCCAGCAGCTCCTCCCCCGGGACCCCGTCTGCCCAGTACTTC. Full variable domain (remainder filled in from reference TRBV7-3 and TRBJ2-5): GAGVSQTPSNKVTEKGKYVELRCDPISGHTALYWYRQSLGQGPEFLIYFQGTGAADDSGLPNDRFFAVRPEGSVSTLKIQRTERGDSAVYLCASSSSPGTPSAQYFGPGTRLLVL.

The chain is built from TRBV19 and TRBJ2-2, with TRBD1 matching 7 bases. J was trimmed by 0 bases and V by 5 bases; bases with no gene match: 6. In germline, CDR1 is LNHDA, CDR2 SQIVND (reference sequence). This CDR3 is 16 amino acids long. The CDR3 region is CASSGRQGSNTGELFF. CDR3 nucleotides: TGTGCCAGTAGTGGAAGACAGGGATCGAACACCGGGGAGCTGTTTTTT.

This clonotype has a handful of counts. The V and J genes are TRBV20-1 and TRBJ2-7; 7 bases map to TRBD1. The CDR3 runs to 17 residues. After removal of 2 bases from V and 4 bases from J, the junction contained 17 bases not matched to a gene. Germline CDR1 DFQATT, CDR2 SNEGSKA (reference sequence). CDR3 sequence reads: CSARPPGKRDRQYEQYF. In DNA, the CDR3 is TGCAGTGCTAGACCCCCCGGGAAGAGGGACAGACAATACGAGCAGTACTTC.

This clonotype was seen only a few times. The chain couples TRBV5-5 to TRBJ2-7, with 7 positions matching TRBD1. V lost 5 bases and J lost 2; bases outside the gene matches: 10. The CDR3 is 15 amino acids. Germline values: CDR1 SGHKS, CDR2 YYEKEE (reference sequence). CDR3 coding DNA: TGTGCCAGCAGTCTTCGTCCGGGACAGACCTACGAGCAGTACTTC. Translating gives CASSLRPGQTYEQYF.

The genes are TRBV5-6 and TRBJ2-5; 11 bases line up with TRBD2. There are 16 residues in the CDR3. Per germline, CDR1 SGHDT and CDR2 YYEEEE. The ends lost 0 bases at V and 3 bases at J; junction bases unmatched: 4. The CDR3 sequence is CASSLGLAGLKETQYF. The CDR3 nucleotides read TGTGCCAGCAGCTTGGGACTAGCGGGGTTGAAAGAGACCCAGTACTTC. The variable domain in full, completed from reference TRBV5-6 and TRBJ2-5, reads DAGVTQSPTHLIKTRGQQVTLRCSPKSGHDTVSWYQQALGQGPQFIFQYYEEEERQRGNFPDRFSGHQFPNYSSELNVNALLLGDSALYLCASSLGLAGLKETQYFGPGTRLLVL.

The CDR3 loop is CASSVEGQGSTHEQYF. The CDR3 nucleotides are TGTGCCAGCAGCGTAGAGGGACAGGGAAGTACCCACGAGCAGTACTTC. The chain is built from TRBV9 and TRBJ2-7; 9 bases map to TRBD1. Unmatched junction bases numbered 9, after V lost 0 bases and J lost 5 bases. Germline loops: CDR1 SGDLS, CDR2 YYNGEE. The CDR3 contains 16 residues.

V is TRBV7-9 and J is TRBJ2-2; perhaps D is TRBD1 or TRBD2 (6 bases each). This CDR3 spans 14 amino acids. Germline V gene lookup returns CDR1 SEHNR and CDR2 FQNEAQ (reference sequence). V lost 7 bases and J lost 3, with 12 bases in between. CDR3 protein: CASKGGPYTGELFF. The CDR3 DNA reads TGTGCCAGCAAAGGGGGGCCGTACACCGGGGAGCTGTTTTTT. The variable domain in full, completed from reference TRBV7-9 and TRBJ2-2, reads DTGVSQNPRHKITKRGQNVTFRCDPISEHNRLYWYRQTLGQGPEFLTYFQNEAQLEKSRLLSDRFSAERPKGSFSTLEIQRTEQGDSAMYLCASKGGPYTGELFFGEGSRLTVL.

This clonotype occurred many times. This chain uses TRBV12-3 or TRBV12-4 with TRBJ1-1; D call uncertain. The CDR3 extends over 13 amino acids. Trimming removed 6 bases at V and 4 bases at J, with 12 bases between. The CDR3 here is CASRTGKPTEAFF. CDR3 DNA: TGTGCCAGCAGGACCGGGAAGCCCACTGAAGCTTTCTTT.